These T cell receptor beta chains were read from a single sample in a study of shared clonotypes between healthy human individuals. Profiled with immunoSEQ multiplex PCR; TCRdb holds only in-frame clones, not every one. The sample holds around 2.1 million clones, about 93% seen once. The material sequenced was naive CD8+ T cells from PBMCs. The source is a man younger than 35 in good health. Some clones in this sample may be carry-over from other donors' samples. Each CDR3 is given with its conserved first and last residue. The order of the fields is clone size, CDR3 length, J gene, V gene, D gene, CDR3 DNA, CDR3 protein. The D gene is left open where the match is weak. Where a row states a size, it is once, few, many or the class of an expanded clone; other rows omit it.

-	14	TRBJ1-3	TRBV30	-	TGTGCCTGGAGTGTAGGCGTCGTTGGAAACACCATATATTTT	CAWSVGVVGNTIYF
-	15	TRBJ2-7	TRBV5-4	TRBD1	TGTGCCAGCAGCTTTTGGGGACAGGGGTTCTACGAGCAGTACTTC	CASSFWGQGFYEQYF
few	13	TRBJ1-5	TRBV19	-	TGTGCCAGTAGTATCTGGGGCAATCAGCCCCAGCATTTT	CASSIWGNQPQHF
-	18	TRBJ1-5	TRBV19	-	TGTGCCAGTCTTTCGGGCCCAGGGTTTATGTACAGCAATCAGCCCCAGCATTTT	CASLSGPGFMYSNQPQHF
-	11	TRBJ2-1	TRBV15	-	TGTGCCACCAGAGACAACAATGAGCAGTTCTTC	CATRDNNEQFF
once	14	TRBJ2-7	TRBV28	-	TGTGCCAGCAGTTCCCTTCAAGGGGGCTACGAGCAGTACTTC	CASSSLQGGYEQYF
once	12	TRBJ1-3	TRBV28	-	TGTGCCAGCACGCCCTTTGGAAACACCATATATTTT	CASTPFGNTIYF
-	14	TRBJ2-5	TRBV9	-	TGTGCCAGCAGCCCCCAACGCAAGGTTGGGACCCAGTACTTC	CASSPQRKVGTQYF
-	16	TRBJ2-7	TRBV11-2	-	TGTGCCAGCAGCATCCGCGGGCAGGGACCTTCATACGAGCAGTACTTC	CASSIRGQGPSYEQYF
-	15	TRBJ2-7	TRBV27	TRBD2	TGTGCCAGCAGTCCCCGGGCTAGCGGGACCCACGAGCAGTACTTC	CASSPRASGTHEQYF
-	14	TRBJ1-5	TRBV28	-	TGTGCCAGCAGTTTGGAAAGGTATACTCAGCCCCAGCATTTT	CASSLERYTQPQHF